The 22 T cell receptor beta chains below come from one sample, sequenced in a study of blood T cell repertoires in COVID-19. TCRdb keeps only in-frame clones here, not all; method: immunoSEQ multiplex PCR. The sample carries 70,000 or so clones, approximately 90% recorded once. The sequenced sample was peripheral blood. The receptors come from a man aged 65 to 85 with active or convalescent COVID-19.

The chain recombines TRBV3-1 (or the pseudogene TRBV3-2) with TRBJ2-7; TRBD2 matches 14 bases. CDR1 and CDR2 (germline): LGHDT, YNNKEL (reference sequence). This CDR3 is 16 amino acids long. V lost 3 bases to trimming and J lost 3 bases; unmatched junction nucleotides: 4. The CDR3 DNA is TGTGCCAGCAGCCATCATGGGACTAGCGGGAGCTACGAGCAGTACTTC. Protein sequence: CASSHHGTSGSYEQYF.

This chain uses TRBV15 with TRBJ2-1; 9 nucleotides match TRBD2. The CDR3 length is 17 residues. CDR1 is LNHNV, CDR2 YYDKDF, per germline (reference sequence). V shed 0 bases and J 8 bases; nucleotides not matched to a gene: 11. For the CDR3, the DNA is TGTGCCACCAGCAGAGACCGCCAGGCTAGCGGGAACTATGAGCAGTTCTTC. Translating gives CATSRDRQASGNYEQFF.

The chain recombines TRBV5-1 with TRBJ1-4; 9 bases agree with TRBD1. Germline-derived CDR1 and CDR2 are SGHRS and YFSETQ. The CDR3 has 15 amino acids. V was pared by 4 bases and J by 7 bases, with 8 bases of the junction left unmatched. In nucleotides, the CDR3 is TGCGCCAGCAGCATTGGGACAGGGTCGGGTGAAAAACTGTTTTTT. Translating it yields CASSIGTGSGEKLFF.

V usage is TRBV23-1 and J usage is TRBJ2-7; a weak D match, TRBD2 (6 bases). TRBV23-1 is an ORF; its function is uncertain. This CDR3 has 14 residues. V shed 9 bases and J shed 4 bases, with 19 bases lying between them. The CDR3 DNA reads as TGCGCCAGGGACCATGGGGGGAAGGGATACGAGCAGTACTTC. Protein: CARDHGGKGYEQYF.

CDR3 nucleotides: TGTGCCAGCAGTACAGGGATGATTTACAATGAGCAGTTCTTC. Protein sequence: CASSTGMIYNEQFF. The J gene is TRBJ2-1, the V gene TRBV5-8; TRBD1 is a possible D gene (6 bases). Trimming removed 5 bases from V and 4 bases from J, with 13 bases in between. Germline CDR1 reads SGHTS; CDR2 reads YDEGEE. The CDR3 sequence is 14 residues long.

A few counts support this clone. The V call is TRBV14, the J call TRBJ2-7; possibly TRBD2 for D (5 bases). The V and J ends lost 2 bases and 3 bases respectively, with 11 bases between them. From germline, CDR1 is SGHDN and CDR2 FVKESK. CDR3 length equals 14 residues. CDR3 in amino acids: CASSQPGRGYEQYF. CDR3 nucleotide sequence: TGTGCCAGCAGCCAACCCGGACGGGGCTACGAGCAGTACTTC.

The chain is built from TRBV5-4 and TRBJ2-7; D is unclear. Trimming removed 0 bases at V and 3 bases at J, with 4 bases between. Germline CDR1 is SGHNT and CDR2 is YYREEE (reference sequence). The CDR3 has 12 residues. CDR3 protein: CASSLDNYEQYF. CDR3 in DNA: TGTGCCAGCAGCTTGGACAACTACGAGCAGTACTTC. Full variable domain (rest looked up from reference TRBV5-4 and TRBJ2-7): ETGVTQSPTHLIKTRGQQVTLRCSSQSGHNTVSWYQQALGQGPQFIFQYYREEENGRGNFPPRFSGLQFPNYSSELNVNALELDDSALYLCASSLDNYEQYFGPGTRLTVT.

This clone was observed a single time. This chain connects TRBV25-1 to TRBJ2-7; the match to TRBD2 covers 9 bases. The CDR3 covers 15 residues. Germline V CDR1 and CDR2: MGHDK, SYGVNS. The junction had 12 bases not matched to a gene; V was cut back by 7 bases and J by 5 bases. The CDR3 nucleotides are TGTGCCAGCACCCCGGTGAGGACTAGCGCTAACGAGCAGTACTTC. Translation gives CASTPVRTSANEQYF.

J is TRBJ2-1 and V is TRBV5-1, with 10 bases fitting TRBD2. Germline V gives CDR1 SGHRS, CDR2 YFSETQ. The junction had 5 bases not matched to a gene; V was cut back by 0 bases and J by 8 bases. The CDR3 runs to 15 residues. This CDR3 is CASSLAASGRDEQFF. CDR3 sequence (DNA): TGCGCCAGCAGCTTGGCTGCTAGCGGGAGAGATGAGCAGTTCTTC.

The chain recombines TRBV5-6 with TRBJ1-2; D is possibly TRBD1 (6 bases). This CDR3 contains 13 residues. Germline values: CDR1 SGHDT, CDR2 YYEEEE. The V gene lost 5 bases and the J gene lost 8 bases, with 16 bases spanning the gap. CDR3 residues: CASSLDTGQGYTF. The CDR3 coding sequence is TGTGCCAGCAGTCTTGATACAGGGCAAGGCTACACCTTC.

The rearrangement uses TRBV6-5 and TRBJ2-7; 11 bases line up with TRBD1. Germline loops: CDR1 MNHEY, CDR2 SVGAGI. V lost 6 bases to trimming and J lost 5 bases; unmatched junction nucleotides: 9. The length of the CDR3 is 15 residues. The CDR3 nucleotides read TGTGCCAGCAGCCACACCGGGACAGGGGGAAACGAGCAGTACTTC. As protein: CASSHTGTGGNEQYF.

This chain connects TRBV19 to TRBJ1-1, with unresolved D. Germline CDR1 reads LNHDA; CDR2 reads SQIVND (reference sequence). This CDR3 is 13 amino acids long. The V end was cut by 4 bases, the J end by 1 base, with 7 bases between. CDR3 sequence: CASSTGGNTEAFF. CDR3 DNA sequence: TGTGCCAGTAGTACAGGTGGGAACACTGAAGCTTTCTTT.

About this clone itself: Other DNA sequences in the same sample also yield this CDR3. The chain recombines TRBV6-5 with TRBJ1-6, with TRBD1 matching 7 bases. Per germline, CDR1 MNHEY and CDR2 SVGAGI. The CDR3 spans 15 residues. V shed 0 bases, J shed 7 bases, and the junction held 3 bases outside the gene matches. DNA for the CDR3: TGTGCCAGCAGTTACTCCGGGACAGACAATTCACCCCTCCACTTT. It is translated as CASSYSGTDNSPLHF.

The chain carries TRBV5-1 and TRBJ2-1; 8 bases agree with TRBD2. The CDR3 has 15 residues. Per the germline V gene, CDR1 is SGHRS and CDR2 is YFSETQ. The J segment lost 8 bases and the V segment lost 4 bases, leaving 11 bases of the junction unmatched. CDR3 nucleotides: TGCGCCAGCAGCGGGAAGGCGGGAGGCATGGATGAGCAGTTCTTC. This translates into CASSGKAGGMDEQFF. Complete variable domain (other parts from reference TRBV5-1 and TRBJ2-1): KAGVTQTPRYLIKTRGQQVTLSCSPISGHRSVSWYQQTPGQGLQFLFEYFSETQRNKGNFPGRFSGRQFSNSRSEMNVSTLELGDSALYLCASSGKAGGMDEQFFGPGTRLTVL.

The count of this clone is one. The V call is TRBV11-2, the J call TRBJ2-7, with TRBD2 matching 12 bases. The V gene's germline CDR1 is SGHAT and CDR2 FQNNGV. There are 19 residues in the CDR3. Losses at the gene ends were 0 bases for V and 0 bases for J; bases not matched to a gene: 9. CDR3 amino acids: CASSLDWTSGTIFSYEQYF. CDR3 sequence (DNA): TGTGCCAGCAGCTTAGACTGGACTAGCGGGACGATTTTCTCCTACGAGCAGTACTTC.

J is TRBJ1-2 and V is TRBV28, with D unresolved. This CDR3 contains 13 residues. From germline, CDR1 is MDHEN and CDR2 SYDVKM. The V gene lost 5 bases and the J gene lost 6 bases, with 13 bases spanning the gap. This CDR3 reads CASSLNTVHGYTF. In DNA form, the CDR3 reads TGTGCCAGCAGTCTCAACACCGTCCATGGCTACACCTTC.

J is TRBJ1-2 and V is TRBV5-6; 8 bases match TRBD1. Per germline, CDR1 SGHDT and CDR2 YYEEEE. There are 17 residues in the CDR3. V was clipped by 2 bases and J by 6 bases; unmatched bases: 15. DNA for the CDR3: TGTGCCAGCAGCTTATCGTCCACAGGGGGTTTTTTAGATGGCTACACCTTC. The encoded protein is CASSLSSTGGFLDGYTF. The whole variable domain, filled in from reference TRBV5-6 and TRBJ1-2, reads DAGVTQSPTHLIKTRGQQVTLRCSPKSGHDTVSWYQQALGQGPQFIFQYYEEEERQRGNFPDRFSGHQFPNYSSELNVNALLLGDSALYLCASSLSSTGGFLDGYTFGSGTRLTVV.

This sequence joins TRBV7-2 and TRBJ1-1, with 9 bases aligning to TRBD1. Trimming cost V 5 bases and J 4 bases; bases outside gene matches: 17. Germline-derived CDR1 and CDR2 are SGHTA and FQGNSA. This CDR3 is 18 amino acids long. The CDR3 sequence: CASSRSLYGTGIGTEAFF. CDR3 nucleotide sequence: TGTGCCAGCAGCCGTAGTTTGTATGGGACAGGGATCGGCACTGAAGCTTTCTTT.

V usage is TRBV7-3 and J usage is TRBJ2-1, with TRBD2 matching 11 bases. Unmatched junction bases numbered 5, after V lost 0 bases and J lost 7 bases. The CDR3 has 16 amino acids. Germline CDR1 reads SGHTA; CDR2 reads FQGTGA. The CDR3 loop reads CASSLTSGRAGNEQFF. CDR3 sequence (DNA): TGTGCCAGCAGCTTAACTAGCGGGAGGGCTGGAAATGAGCAGTTCTTC.

The chain uses TRBV27 and TRBJ1-2; unclear D gene. This CDR3 spans 12 amino acids. Germline CDR1 is MNHEY and CDR2 is SMNVEV (reference sequence). Trimming stripped 6 bases from V and 7 bases from J, with 12 bases between. CDR3 coding DNA: TGTGCCAGCAGCGGGATGGCTAGTGGCTACACCTTC. Translation gives CASSGMASGYTF.

The chain couples TRBV13 to TRBJ2-1; TRBD2 agrees at 11 bases. CDR1 is PRHDT, CDR2 FYEKMQ, per germline (reference sequence). Trimming took 5 bases from V and 9 from J; bases not matched to a gene: 12. The CDR3 runs to 16 residues. The chain's CDR3 is CASSPIAGGPLSEQFF. The CDR3 region has the DNA TGTGCCAGCAGCCCAATAGCGGGAGGGCCGTTGTCTGAGCAGTTCTTC.

V and J are TRBV5-8 and TRBJ1-1, with 8 bases lining up with TRBD1. In germline, CDR1 is SGHTS, CDR2 YDEGEE. The J segment lost 6 bases and the V segment lost 7 bases, leaving 5 bases of the junction unmatched. The CDR3 has 12 amino acids. The CDR3 reads CASGRGLAEAFF. The DNA for the CDR3 is TGTGCCAGCGGCAGGGGGCTCGCTGAAGCTTTCTTT.